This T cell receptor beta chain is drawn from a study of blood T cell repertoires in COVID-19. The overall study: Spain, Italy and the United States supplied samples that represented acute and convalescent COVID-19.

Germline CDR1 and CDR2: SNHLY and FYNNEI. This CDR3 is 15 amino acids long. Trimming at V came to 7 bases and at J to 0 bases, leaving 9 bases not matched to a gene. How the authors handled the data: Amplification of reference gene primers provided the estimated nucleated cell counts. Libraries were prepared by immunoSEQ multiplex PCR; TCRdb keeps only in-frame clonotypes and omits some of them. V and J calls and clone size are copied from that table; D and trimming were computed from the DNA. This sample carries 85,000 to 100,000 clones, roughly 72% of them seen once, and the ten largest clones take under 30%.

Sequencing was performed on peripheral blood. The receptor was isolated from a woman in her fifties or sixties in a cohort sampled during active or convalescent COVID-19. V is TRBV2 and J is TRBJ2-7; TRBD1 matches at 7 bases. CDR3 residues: CASTPETGSSYEQYF. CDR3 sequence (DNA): TGTGCCAGCACACCCGAGACAGGGTCCTCCTACGAGCAGTACTTC.